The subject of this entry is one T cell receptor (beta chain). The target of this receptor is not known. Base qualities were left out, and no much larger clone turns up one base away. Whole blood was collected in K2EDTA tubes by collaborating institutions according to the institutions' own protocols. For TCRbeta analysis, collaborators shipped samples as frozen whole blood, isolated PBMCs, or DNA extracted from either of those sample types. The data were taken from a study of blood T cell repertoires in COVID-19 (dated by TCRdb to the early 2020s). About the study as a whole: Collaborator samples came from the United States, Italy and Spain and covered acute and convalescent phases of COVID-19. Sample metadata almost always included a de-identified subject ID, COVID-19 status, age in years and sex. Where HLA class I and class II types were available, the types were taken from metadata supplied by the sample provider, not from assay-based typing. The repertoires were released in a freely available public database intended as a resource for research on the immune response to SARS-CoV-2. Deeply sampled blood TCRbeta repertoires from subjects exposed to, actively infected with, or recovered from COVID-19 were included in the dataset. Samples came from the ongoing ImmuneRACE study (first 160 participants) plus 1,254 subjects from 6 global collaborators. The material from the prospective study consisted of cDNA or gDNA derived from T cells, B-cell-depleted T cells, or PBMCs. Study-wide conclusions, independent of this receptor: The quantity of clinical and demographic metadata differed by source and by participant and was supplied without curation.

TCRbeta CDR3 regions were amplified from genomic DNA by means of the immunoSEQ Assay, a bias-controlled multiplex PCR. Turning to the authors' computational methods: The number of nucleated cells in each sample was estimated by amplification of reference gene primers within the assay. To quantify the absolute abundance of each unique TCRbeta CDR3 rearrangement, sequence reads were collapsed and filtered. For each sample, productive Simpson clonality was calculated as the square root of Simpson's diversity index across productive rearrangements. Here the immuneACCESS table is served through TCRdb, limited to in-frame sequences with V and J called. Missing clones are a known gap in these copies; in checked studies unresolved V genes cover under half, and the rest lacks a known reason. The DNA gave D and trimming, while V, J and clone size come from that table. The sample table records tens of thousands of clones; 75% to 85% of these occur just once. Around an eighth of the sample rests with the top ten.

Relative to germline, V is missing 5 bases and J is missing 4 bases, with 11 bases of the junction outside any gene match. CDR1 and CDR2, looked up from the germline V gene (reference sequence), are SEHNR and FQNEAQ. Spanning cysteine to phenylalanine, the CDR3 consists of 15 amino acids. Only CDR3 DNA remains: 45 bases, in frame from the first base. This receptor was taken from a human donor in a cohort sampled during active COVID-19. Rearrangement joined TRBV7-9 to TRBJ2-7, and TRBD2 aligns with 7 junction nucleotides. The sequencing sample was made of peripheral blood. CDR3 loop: CASSPRSPGGYEQYF. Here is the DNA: TGTGCCAGCAGCCCCCGTTCTCCGGGGGGTTACGAGCAGTACTTC.